A selection of T cell receptor beta chains follows, all from one sample in a study of blood T cell repertoires in COVID-19. Sequenced by immunoSEQ multiplex PCR; TCRdb stores in-frame clones only, minus some. The profile shows about 54,000 clones, approximately 91% of them singletons. The sequencing sample was made of peripheral blood. The receptors derive from a woman aged 60-75 years with active or convalescent COVID-19. Both conserved end residues are part of each CDR3. Fields, in order: J gene, clone size, D gene, V gene, CDR3 protein, CDR3 DNA. D genes are given only for firm matches. Only part of the rows carry a size: once, few, many, or a class if the clone is expanded.

>TRBJ2-7|.|.|TRBV27
CASSSHLDILYEQYF
TGTGCCAGCAGTTCTCATTTGGACATCTTATACGAGCAGTACTTC
>TRBJ2-5|.|TRBD2|TRBV6-5
CASSYERGAGETQYF
TGTGCCAGCAGTTACGAGCGGGGGGCGGGAGAGACCCAGTACTTC
>TRBJ1-5|.|TRBD1|TRBV27
CASSLSLGQGKRYQPQHF
TGTGCCAGCAGTTTATCTCTCGGACAGGGGAAAAGGTATCAGCCCCAGCATTTT
>TRBJ2-7|.|.|TRBV28
CASSSPLPQPREQYF
TGTGCCAGCAGTTCGCCCCTCCCCCAGCCCAGGGAGCAGTACTTC
>TRBJ2-7|.|.|TRBV15
CATSSRNSYEQYF
TGTGCCACCAGCAGCAGAAACTCCTACGAGCAGTACTTC
>TRBJ1-4|once|TRBD1|TRBV29-1
CSVEDRDRGPEKLFF
TGCAGCGTTGAAGATCGGGACAGGGGGCCGGAAAAACTGTTTTTT
>TRBJ2-7|once|.|TRBV9
CASSVGESYEQYF
TGTGCCAGCAGCGTAGGGGAGTCCTACGAGCAGTACTTC
>TRBJ1-1|few|.|TRBV18
CASSQGLETEAFF
TGTGCCAGCTCACAGGGACTGGAGACTGAAGCTTTCTTT
>TRBJ2-2|.|.|TRBV6-5
CASSYSSGASTGELFF
TGTGCCAGCAGTTACAGTTCGGGAGCGAGCACCGGGGAGCTGTTTTTT
>TRBJ2-7|.|TRBD1|TRBV2
CASSEQGVKYEQYF
TGTGCCAGCAGTGAGCAGGGGGTAAAGTACGAGCAGTACTTC
>TRBJ2-2|.|TRBD2|TRBV9
CASSPDSSGRRTGELFF
TGTGCCAGCAGCCCCGATTCTAGCGGGAGGCGCACCGGGGAGCTGTTTTTT
>TRBJ1-6|.|.|TRBV2
CASIPGSSYNSPLHF
TGTGCCAGCATTCCGGGGAGCTCCTATAATTCACCCCTCCACTTT
>TRBJ1-5|.|.|TRBV28
CASRDTGPSNQPQHF
TGTGCCAGCAGGGACACAGGGCCTAGCAATCAGCCCCAGCATTTT
>TRBJ1-1|.|.|TRBV5-1
CASRFSGGGKTEAFF
TGCGCCAGCCGATTCTCGGGGGGCGGTAAGACTGAAGCTTTCTTT
>TRBJ2-6|.|TRBD1|TRBV29-1
CSVSGQVDSGANVLTF
TGCAGCGTATCGGGACAGGTTGACTCTGGGGCCAACGTCCTGACTTTC
>TRBJ2-3|.|.|TRBV3-1/TRBV3-2
CASSSKGVCLAATDTQYF
TGTGCCAGCAGCTCCAAAGGGGTCTGCTTAGCTGCTACAGATACGCAGTATTTT
>TRBJ2-1|.|.|TRBV6-5
CASSYPDEQFF
TGTGCCAGCAGTTACCCAGATGAGCAGTTCTTC
>TRBJ1-6|.|.|TRBV5-1
CASSWRGNSPLHF
TGCGCCAGCAGCTGGCGGGGTAATTCACCCCTCCACTTT
>TRBJ1-3|.|TRBD1|TRBV9
CASSGGQRNTIYF
TGTGCCAGCAGCGGGGGACAGAGAAACACCATATATTTT
>TRBJ2-2|.|.|TRBV4-2
CASSQDAATGELFF
TGTGCCAGCAGCCAAGACGCGGCCACCGGGGAGCTGTTTTTT
>TRBJ1-4|.|.|TRBV6-6
CASSLYTGWDLAVNEKLFF
TGTGCCAGCAGTCTGTATACAGGGTGGGATTTGGCCGTTAATGAAAAACTGTTTTTT
>TRBJ2-3|.|TRBD1|TRBV15
CATSRSPTGTDTQYF
TGTGCCACCAGCAGATCCCCGACAGGGACAGATACGCAGTATTTT
>TRBJ1-2|.|.|TRBV6-2/TRBV6-3
CASSWPAQGANYGYTF
TGTGCCAGCAGTTGGCCAGCACAGGGAGCTAACTATGGCTACACCTTC